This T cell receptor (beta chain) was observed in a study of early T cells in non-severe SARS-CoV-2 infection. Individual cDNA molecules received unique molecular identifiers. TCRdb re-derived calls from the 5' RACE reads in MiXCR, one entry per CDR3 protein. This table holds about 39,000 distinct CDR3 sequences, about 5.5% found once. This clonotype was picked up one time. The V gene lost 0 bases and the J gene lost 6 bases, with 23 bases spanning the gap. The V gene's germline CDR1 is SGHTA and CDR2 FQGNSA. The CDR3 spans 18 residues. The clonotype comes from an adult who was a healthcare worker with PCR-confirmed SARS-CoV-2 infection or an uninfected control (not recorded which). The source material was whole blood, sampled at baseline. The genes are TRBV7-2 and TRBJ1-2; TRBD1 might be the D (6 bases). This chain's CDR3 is CASSLAILRGRGENGYTF. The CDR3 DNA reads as TGTGCCAGCAGCTTAGCGATCCTTCGTGGCAGGGGCGAGAATGGCTACACCTTC.